This paragraph covers one T cell receptor beta chain sequence. Its antigen is still unknown. This sample stems from a study of cytomegalovirus exposure and HLA in healthy donors. About the study: Drawn from HLA-typed donors, some 80 million unique TCRs were held in an early data release. Study results and limitations: Certain indistinguishable V segments, among them TRBV6-2 and TRBV6-3, were excluded.

The donors, nominally healthy at sampling, likely had unrecorded immune exposures. PCR primers comprised 60 Vbeta and 13 Jbeta primers. TCRdb's copy holds only in-frame clones and misses some; the assay was immunoSEQ multiplex PCR. The sample has approximately 210,000 clones, around 81% seen once. CDR1 is SGHNT and CDR2 is YYREEE in the germline V gene (reference sequence). The CDR3 is 14 amino acids. Trimming removed 3 bases from V and 7 bases from J, with 17 bases in between. The receptor comes from a man aged 18 to 29 in good health and CMV-seronegative. The V call is TRBV5-4, the J call TRBJ2-7; a possible D gene is TRBD1 (6 bases). The sequencing input was PBMCs. The CDR3: CASSSAGALWEQYF. The CDR3 nucleotides are TGTGCCAGCAGCTCCGCAGGGGCTCTGTGGGAGCAGTACTTC.